The entry below gives a single T cell receptor (beta chain) sequence along with its context. The source of the sample is a study of T cell changes during pregnancy in multiple sclerosis. Unmatched junction bases numbered 6, after V lost 8 bases and J lost 8 bases. The V gene's germline CDR1 is DFQATT and CDR2 SNEGSKA (reference sequence). The CDR3 covers 11 residues. The method was immunoSEQ multiplex PCR; TCRdb's version includes in-frame clones alone and lacks a portion of them. The table has around 17,000 clones, almost 96% seen once. Sequencing was performed on peripheral blood, taken in the third trimester of pregnancy. This receptor was identified in a female donor with multiple sclerosis, enrolled in a pregnancy study. This chain connects TRBV20-1 to TRBJ2-3, with 8 bases fitting TRBD2. Here the CDR3 DNA reads TGCAGTACTTTCACTAGCGGTACGCAGTATTTT. Amino acid sequence: CSTFTSGTQYF.